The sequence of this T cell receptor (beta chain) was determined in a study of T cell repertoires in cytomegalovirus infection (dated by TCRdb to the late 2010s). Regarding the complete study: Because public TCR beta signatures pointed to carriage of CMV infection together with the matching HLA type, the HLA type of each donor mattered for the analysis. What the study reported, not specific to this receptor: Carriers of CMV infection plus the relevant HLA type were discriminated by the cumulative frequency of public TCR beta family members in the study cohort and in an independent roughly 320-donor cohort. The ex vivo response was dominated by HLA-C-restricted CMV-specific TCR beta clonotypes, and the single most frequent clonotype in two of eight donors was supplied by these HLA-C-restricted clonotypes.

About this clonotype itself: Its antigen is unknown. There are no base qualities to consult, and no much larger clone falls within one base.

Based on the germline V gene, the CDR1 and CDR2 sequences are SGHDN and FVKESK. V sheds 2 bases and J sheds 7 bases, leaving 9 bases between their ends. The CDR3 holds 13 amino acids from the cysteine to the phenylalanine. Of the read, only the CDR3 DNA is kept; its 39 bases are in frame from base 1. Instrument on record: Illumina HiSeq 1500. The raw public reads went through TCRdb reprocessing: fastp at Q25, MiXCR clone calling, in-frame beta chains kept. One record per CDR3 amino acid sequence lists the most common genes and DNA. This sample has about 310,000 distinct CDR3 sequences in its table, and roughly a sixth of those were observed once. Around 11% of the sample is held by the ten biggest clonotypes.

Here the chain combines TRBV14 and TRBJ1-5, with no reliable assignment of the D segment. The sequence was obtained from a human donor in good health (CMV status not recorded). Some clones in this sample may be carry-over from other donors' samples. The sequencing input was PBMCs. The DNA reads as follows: TGTGCCAGCAGCCAATATTCGGGCCAGCCCCAGCATTTT. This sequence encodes CASSQYSGQPQHF.